These 15 T cell receptor beta chains share one sample of origin, sequenced in a study of PD-1 blockade in classical Hodgkin lymphoma. Each patient's relapse followed autologous stem cell transplantation, and brentuximab vedotin exposure varied. Produced via immunoSEQ multiplex PCR; TCRdb's table is partial and in-frame only. The sample yields 90,000 or so clones, about 90% seen once. This specimen consisted of peripheral blood mononuclear cells (PBMCs), obtained before the second cycle of nivolumab. All receptors derive from a human donor with classical Hodgkin lymphoma.

This chain's CDR3 is CASSQGGTQYF. CDR3 nucleotides: TGTGCCAGCAGCCAGGGGGGTACGCAGTATTTT. This chain uses TRBV6-5 with TRBJ2-3; possible D gene TRBD1, 7 bases. CDR1 is MNHEY and CDR2 is SVGAGI in the germline V gene. The CDR3 totals 11 residues. V gave up 6 bases and J gave up 8 bases, with 9 bases separating them.

CDR3 residues: CASSAPRASGYNEQFF. CDR3 DNA sequence: TGTGCCAGCAGCGCTCCCAGGGCTAGCGGCTACAATGAGCAGTTCTTC. J is TRBJ2-1 and V is TRBV9; 7 nucleotides match TRBD2. Looked up from germline, CDR1 is SGDLS and CDR2 is YYNGEE. The CDR3 runs to 16 residues. The trim removed 3 bases at V and 3 bases at J, leaving 9 bases unmatched.

The chain recombines TRBV5-1 with TRBJ2-7; 7 positions agree with TRBD1. CDR3 length: 13 residues. Germline loops: CDR1 SGHRS, CDR2 YFSETQ. Trimming removed 0 bases from V and 7 bases from J; junction bases left unmatched: 4. CDR3 loop: CASSLDRGWEQYF. The CDR3 nucleotides are TGCGCCAGCAGCTTGGACAGGGGCTGGGAGCAGTACTTC.

V usage is TRBV28 and J usage is TRBJ2-7; a possible D gene is TRBD1 (6 bases). This CDR3 comprises 16 residues. The V gene lost 1 base and the J gene lost 0 bases, with 13 bases spanning the gap. Germline CDR1 reads MDHEN; CDR2 reads SYDVKM. The CDR3 here is CASSLSLQDSSYEQYF. For the CDR3, the DNA is TGTGCCAGCAGTTTATCCTTACAGGACAGCTCCTACGAGCAGTACTTC.

The chain combines TRBV28 with TRBJ2-7, with a weak D call TRBD2 (5 bases). In germline, CDR1 is MDHEN, CDR2 SYDVKM. Trimming left V 10 bases short and J 2 bases short, with 12 bases between. The length of the CDR3 is 12 residues. The CDR3 bases are TGTGCCACCCAGGAGGCGGCCTACGAGCAGTACTTC. It is translated as CATQEAAYEQYF.

This rearrangement joins TRBV18 to TRBJ1-3, with 7 bases matching TRBD1. The V segment lost 3 bases and the J segment 10 bases; nucleotides outside the gene matches: 12. Germline V gives CDR1 KGHSH, CDR2 LQKENI. This CDR3 is 15 amino acids long. The CDR3 region has the DNA TGTGCCAGCTCACCCTTGGGACAGAAAGCGGGGACCATATATTTT. This encodes CASSPLGQKAGTIYF.

V usage is TRBV18 and J usage is TRBJ2-1; 9 bases line up with TRBD1. Germline values: CDR1 KGHSH, CDR2 LQKENI. The CDR3 has 14 amino acids. Losses at the gene ends were 3 bases for V and 8 bases for J; bases not matched to a gene: 5. The CDR3 here is CASSPGQGADEQFF. The CDR3 DNA follows: TGTGCCAGCTCACCGGGACAGGGTGCCGATGAGCAGTTCTTC. The variable domain in full, with the rest retrieved from reference TRBV18 and TRBJ2-1, is NAGVMQNPRHLVRRRGQEARLRCSPMKGHSHVYWYRQLPEEGLKFMVYLQKENIIDESGMPKERFSAEFPKEGPSILRIQQVVRGDSAAYFCASSPGQGADEQFFGPGTRLTVL.

The chain joins TRBV19 to TRBJ1-2; 9 bases are shared with TRBD1. Losses at the gene ends were 5 bases for V and 6 bases for J; bases not matched to a gene: 10. CDR1 is LNHDA, CDR2 SQIVND, per germline (reference sequence). This CDR3 has 15 amino acids. CDR3 sequence: CASSSYTGGDDGYTF. The DNA of the CDR3 is TGTGCCAGTAGTTCATACACAGGGGGCGACGATGGCTACACCTTC.

The chain has TRBV25-1 and TRBJ1-2; D is ambiguous. There are 15 residues in the CDR3. The V gene's germline CDR1 is MGHDK and CDR2 SYGVNS. The V end lost 1 base, the J end lost 0 bases, and 9 bases lay between the germline ends. The CDR3 loop is CASSESSSANYGYTF. Here the CDR3 DNA reads TGTGCCAGCAGTGAATCGTCCAGTGCTAACTATGGCTACACCTTC.

V usage is TRBV7-8 and J usage is TRBJ2-5; tentative D call: TRBD1 (7 bases). This CDR3 spans 16 amino acids. In germline, CDR1 is SGHVS, CDR2 FQNEAQ. The V gene lost 1 base and the J gene lost 5 bases, with 17 bases spanning the gap. CDR3 residues: CASSLGRTGGVETQYF. CDR3 coding DNA: TGTGCCAGCAGCTTAGGAAGGACAGGAGGGGTTGAGACCCAGTACTTC.

This chain connects TRBV30 to TRBJ2-1; the D is unclear. Germline V lookup: CDR1 GTSNPN, CDR2 SVGIG (reference sequence). The CDR3 has 13 amino acids. Trimming took 2 bases from V and 10 from J, leaving 15 bases between them. The CDR3 coding sequence is TGTGCCTGGAGTACCGACATGGCACGGGAGCAGTTCTTC. Amino acids: CAWSTDMAREQFF.

The chain has TRBV19 and TRBJ2-7, with TRBD1 matching 9 bases. Losses at the gene ends were 6 bases for V and 7 bases for J; bases not matched to a gene: 16. Germline CDR1 and CDR2: LNHDA and SQIVND (reference sequence). The CDR3 totals 16 residues. DNA of the CDR3: TGTGCCAGTAGCAAGAACTGGGTGGACAGGGGTTTGGAGCAGTACTTC. Amino acid sequence: CASSKNWVDRGLEQYF.

The chain joins TRBV19 to TRBJ2-7, with D hard to call. Per germline, CDR1 LNHDA and CDR2 SQIVND (reference sequence). Trimming removed 6 bases at V and 0 bases at J, with 9 bases between. The CDR3 consists of 13 residues. CDR3 residues: CASRTESSYEQYF. The DNA of the CDR3 is TGTGCCAGTAGGACGGAAAGCTCCTACGAGCAGTACTTC.

This chain links TRBV27 with TRBJ2-1; D not certain. The germline CDR1 and CDR2 sequences are MNHEY and SMNVEV (reference sequence). The CDR3 is 16 residues long. Trimming took 2 bases from V and 0 from J, leaving 11 bases between them. For the CDR3, the DNA is TGTGCCAGCAGTTTAGTGGCGGCGAGCTCCTACAATGAGCAGTTCTTC. It codes for CASSLVAASSYNEQFF.

The chain joins TRBV11-3 to TRBJ2-7; 10 bases are a match to TRBD2. The CDR3 is 14 residues long. Germline assignment: CDR1 SGHNT and CDR2 YENEEA. V lost 2 bases, J lost 6 bases, and 4 bases stayed unmatched. CDR3: CASSLTAGGREQYF. The CDR3 coding sequence is TGTGCCAGCAGCTTAACAGCGGGAGGGCGCGAGCAGTACTTC.